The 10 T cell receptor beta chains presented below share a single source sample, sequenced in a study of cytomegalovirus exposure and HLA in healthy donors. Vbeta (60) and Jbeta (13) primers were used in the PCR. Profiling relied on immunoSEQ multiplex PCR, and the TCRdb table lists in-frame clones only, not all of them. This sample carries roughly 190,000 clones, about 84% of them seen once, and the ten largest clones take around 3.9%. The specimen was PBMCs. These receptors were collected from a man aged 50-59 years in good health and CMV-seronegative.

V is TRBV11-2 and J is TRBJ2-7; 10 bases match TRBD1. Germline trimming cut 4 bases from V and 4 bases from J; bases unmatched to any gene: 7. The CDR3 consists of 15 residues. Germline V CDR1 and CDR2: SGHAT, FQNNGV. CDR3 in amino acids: CASSSVRDRGYEQYF. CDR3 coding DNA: TGTGCCAGCAGCTCCGTACGGGACAGGGGTTACGAGCAGTACTTC.

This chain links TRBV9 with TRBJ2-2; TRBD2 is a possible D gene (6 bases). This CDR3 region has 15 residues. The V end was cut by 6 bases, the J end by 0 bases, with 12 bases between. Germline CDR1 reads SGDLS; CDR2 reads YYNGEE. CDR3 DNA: TGTGCCAGCATGCGGGGACCAACGAACACCGGGGAGCTGTTTTTT. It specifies CASMRGPTNTGELFF.

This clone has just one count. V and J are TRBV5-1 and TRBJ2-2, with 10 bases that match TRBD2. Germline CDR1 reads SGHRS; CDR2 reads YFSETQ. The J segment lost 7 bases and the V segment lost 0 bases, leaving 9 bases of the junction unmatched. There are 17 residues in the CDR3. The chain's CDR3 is CASSLDRLAGAGGELFF. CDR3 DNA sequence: TGCGCCAGCAGCTTGGACAGGCTAGCGGGGGCTGGCGGGGAGCTGTTTTTT.

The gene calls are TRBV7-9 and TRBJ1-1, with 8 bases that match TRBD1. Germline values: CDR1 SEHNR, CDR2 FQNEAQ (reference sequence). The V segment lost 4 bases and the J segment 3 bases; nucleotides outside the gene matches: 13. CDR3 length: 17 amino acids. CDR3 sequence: CASSSLRGREGDTEAFF. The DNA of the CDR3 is TGTGCCAGCAGCTCACTCAGGGGGCGCGAAGGGGACACTGAAGCTTTCTTT.

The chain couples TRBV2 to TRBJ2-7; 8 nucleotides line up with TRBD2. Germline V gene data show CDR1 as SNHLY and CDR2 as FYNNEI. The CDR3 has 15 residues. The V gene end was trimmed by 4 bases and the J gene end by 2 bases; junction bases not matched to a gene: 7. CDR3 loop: CASSGPGGVPYEQYF. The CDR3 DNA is TGTGCCAGCAGTGGTCCGGGGGGGGTCCCCTACGAGCAGTACTTC.

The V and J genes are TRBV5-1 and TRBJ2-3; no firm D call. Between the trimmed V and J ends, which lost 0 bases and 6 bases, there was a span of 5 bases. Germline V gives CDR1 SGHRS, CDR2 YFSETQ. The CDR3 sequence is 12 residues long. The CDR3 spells CASSLAPDTQYF. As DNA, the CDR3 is TGCGCCAGCAGCTTGGCCCCGGATACGCAGTATTTT.

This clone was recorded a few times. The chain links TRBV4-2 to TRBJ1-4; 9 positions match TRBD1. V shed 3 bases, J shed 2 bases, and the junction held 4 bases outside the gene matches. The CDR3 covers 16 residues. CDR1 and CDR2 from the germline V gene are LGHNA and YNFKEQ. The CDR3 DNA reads TGTGCCAGCAGCCAGCAGGGACAGGGTACTAATGAAAAACTGTTTTTT. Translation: CASSQQGQGTNEKLFF.

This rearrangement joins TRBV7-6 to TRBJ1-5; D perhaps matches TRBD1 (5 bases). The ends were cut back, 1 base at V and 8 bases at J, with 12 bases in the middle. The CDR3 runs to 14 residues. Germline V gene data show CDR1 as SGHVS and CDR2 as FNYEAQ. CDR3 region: CASSLVGVGKPQHF. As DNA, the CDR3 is TGTGCCAGCAGCTTAGTAGGGGTCGGAAAGCCCCAGCATTTT.

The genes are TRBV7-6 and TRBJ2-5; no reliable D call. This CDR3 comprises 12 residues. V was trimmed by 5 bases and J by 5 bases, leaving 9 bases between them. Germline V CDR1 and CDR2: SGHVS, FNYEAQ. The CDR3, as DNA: TGTGCCAGCAGCCATACTTTGGAGACCCAGTACTTC. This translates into CASSHTLETQYF. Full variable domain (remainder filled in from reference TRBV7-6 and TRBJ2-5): GAGVSQSPRYKVTKRGQDVALRCDPISGHVSLYWYRQALGQGPEFLTYFNYEAQQDKSGLPNDRFSAERPEGSISTLTIQRTEQRDSAMYRCASSHTLETQYFGPGTRLLVL.

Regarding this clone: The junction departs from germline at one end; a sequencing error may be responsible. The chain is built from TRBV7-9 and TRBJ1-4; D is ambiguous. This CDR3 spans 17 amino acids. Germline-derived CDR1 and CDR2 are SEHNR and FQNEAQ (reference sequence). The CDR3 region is CSSSLTPLSATNEKLFF. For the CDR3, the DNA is TGTTCCAGCAGCTTAACCCCTCTTAGTGCAACTAATGAAAAACTGTTTTTT. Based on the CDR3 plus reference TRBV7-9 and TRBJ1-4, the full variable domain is DTGVSQNPRHKITKRGQNVTFRCDPISEHNRLYWYRQTLGQGPEFLTYFQNEAQLEKSRLLSDRFSAERPKGSFSTLEIQRTEQGDSAMYLCSSSLTPLSATNEKLFFGSGTQLSVL.